These 10 T cell receptor beta chains originate from one sample sequenced in a study of vaccination and CD4 T cells after COVID-19. MiXCR, applied by TCRdb to the PCR reads, yields one record per CDR3 protein. This sample has under 20,000 distinct CDR3 sequences; 62% occur once, and the top ten carry 1%. This specimen consisted of CD4+ T cells from blood, obtained before SARS-CoV-2 vaccination. All receptors come from a human donor who had recovered from COVID-19.

In this sample, this clonotype turned up a few times. This chain joins TRBV20-1 and TRBJ2-7, with 7 bases fitting TRBD2. V was clipped by 3 bases and J by 3 bases; unmatched bases: 11. The CDR3 consists of 15 residues. The germline CDR1 and CDR2 sequences are DFQATT and SNEGSKA (reference sequence). Written as DNA, the CDR3 is TGCAGTGCTAGCGGGAGGATGGGACCGAGCTACGAGCAGTACTTC. As protein: CSASGRMGPSYEQYF.

The chain is built from TRBV20-1 and TRBJ1-1; D is ambiguous. V shed 6 bases and J shed 0 bases, with 11 bases lying between them. CDR3 length: 13 amino acids. Germline V CDR1 and CDR2: DFQATT, SNEGSKA (reference sequence). The CDR3: CSANQRVNTEAFF. DNA for the CDR3: TGCAGTGCAAACCAGAGGGTGAACACTGAAGCTTTCTTT.

This clonotype was counted a few times. This chain links TRBV6-5 with TRBJ1-1; tentative D call: TRBD1 (6 bases). Trimming left V 0 bases short and J 3 bases short, with 11 bases between. Per the germline V gene, CDR1 is MNHEY and CDR2 is SVGAGI. The CDR3 runs 15 residues. Here the CDR3 reads CASSYSGGQDTEAFF. The CDR3 DNA reads as TGTGCCAGCAGTTACTCTGGGGGGCAGGACACTGAAGCTTTCTTT.

This chain links TRBV28 with TRBJ1-2; D is perhaps TRBD1 (5 bases). Per the germline V gene, CDR1 is MDHEN and CDR2 is SYDVKM. V was clipped by 7 bases and J by 4 bases, with 13 bases between them. CDR3 size: 13 residues. The CDR3 is CASNSGTAYGYTF. The CDR3 DNA sequence: TGTGCCAGCAACTCCGGGACCGCCTATGGCTACACCTTC.

This clonotype has a handful of counts. This chain connects TRBV7-2 to TRBJ1-1; D call uncertain. The V end was cut by 0 bases, the J end by 1 base, with 9 bases between. In germline, CDR1 is SGHTA, CDR2 FQGNSA. CDR3 length: 15 amino acids. The DNA of the CDR3 is TGTGCCAGCAGCTTAGCTCCCCGGTCGAACACTGAAGCTTTCTTT. Translating gives CASSLAPRSNTEAFF.

The gene calls are TRBV18 and TRBJ2-5; 10 bases are a match to TRBD2. V trimming: 6 bases; J trimming: 3 bases; junction bases outside the gene matches: 4. The germline V gene encodes CDR1 KGHSH and CDR2 LQKENI. The CDR3 totals 14 residues. CDR3 sequence: CASSPSGGEETQYF. The CDR3 DNA is TGTGCCAGCTCCCCCAGCGGGGGGGAAGAGACCCAGTACTTC.

The J gene is TRBJ2-3, the V gene TRBV28; either TRBD1 or TRBD2 may fit D (5 bases each). Trimming took off 10 bases at V and 1 base at J, with 18 bases between the two ends. Per germline, CDR1 MDHEN and CDR2 SYDVKM. The CDR3 runs 15 residues. CDR3 sequence (DNA): TGTGCCACCCGAGATCGGGGCCCGGGCACAGATACGCAGTATTTT. Translated: CATRDRGPGTDTQYF.

This clonotype was counted a single time. This chain uses TRBV7-2 with TRBJ2-7; D unresolved. Trimming stripped 2 bases from V and 3 bases from J, with 5 bases between. The CDR3 sequence is 12 residues long. From germline, CDR1 is SGHTA and CDR2 FQGNSA. CDR3 sequence (DNA): TGTGCCAGCAGCTTACTAAACTACGAGCAGTACTTC. Protein sequence: CASSLLNYEQYF.

This clonotype has more than one count but fewer than ten. The chain uses TRBV15 and TRBJ2-5; D is unresolved. The CDR3 has 13 amino acids. Germline lookup yields CDR1 LNHNV and CDR2 YYDKDF (reference sequence). The germline V and J ends were trimmed by 3 bases and 1 base, with 6 bases remaining between them. CDR3 coding DNA: TGTGCCACCAGCAGTGTTATCCAAGAGACCCAGTACTTC. It encodes CATSSVIQETQYF.

This clonotype was observed a handful of times. This chain connects TRBV28 to TRBJ2-3; the match to TRBD1 covers 7 bases. The trim removed 6 bases at V and 2 bases at J, leaving 5 bases unmatched. Germline V gene data show CDR1 as MDHEN and CDR2 as SYDVKM. The CDR3 totals 14 residues. The CDR3 region is CASRVQGVTDTQYF. In DNA, the CDR3 is TGTGCCAGCAGGGTCCAGGGGGTCACAGATACGCAGTATTTT.